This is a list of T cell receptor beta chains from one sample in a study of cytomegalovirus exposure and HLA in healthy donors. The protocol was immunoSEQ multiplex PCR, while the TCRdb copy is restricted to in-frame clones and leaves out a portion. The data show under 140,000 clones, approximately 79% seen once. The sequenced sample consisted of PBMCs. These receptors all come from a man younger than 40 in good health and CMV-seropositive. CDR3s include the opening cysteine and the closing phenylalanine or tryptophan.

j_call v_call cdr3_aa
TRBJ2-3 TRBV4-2 CASSQTTLAGEGDTQYF
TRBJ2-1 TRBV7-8 CASTLARLGLAGGNEQFF
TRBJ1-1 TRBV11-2 CASSTKDRSPEAFF
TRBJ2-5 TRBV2 CASSVDRQQETQYF
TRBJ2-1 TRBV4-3 CASSQVVTWEQFF
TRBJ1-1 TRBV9 CASSVTGFGYGEAFF
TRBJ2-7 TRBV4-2 CASSQSTSGVSFYEQYF
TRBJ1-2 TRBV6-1 CASTLQGANYGYTF
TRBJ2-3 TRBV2 CASSILAGVDTQYF
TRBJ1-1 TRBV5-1 CASSLAKQQGLNTEAFF
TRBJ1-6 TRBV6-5 CASSYYGGSPLHF
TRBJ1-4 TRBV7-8 CASSRDRGQTNEKLFF
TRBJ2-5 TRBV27 CASNRKTFRTSGGRRTQYF
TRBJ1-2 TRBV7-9 CASSPAGYGHTF
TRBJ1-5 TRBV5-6 CASSLASSGNRRQPQHF
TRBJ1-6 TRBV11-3 CASSIRGGGVNSPLHF
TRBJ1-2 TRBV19 CASSIGGWRTGTGYTF
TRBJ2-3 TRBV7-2 CASSPSGGTDTQYF
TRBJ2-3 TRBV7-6 CASSLLLSTDTQYF
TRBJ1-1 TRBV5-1 CASSWQTGTGYTEAFF
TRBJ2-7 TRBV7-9 CSSSLSRTGGIGYEQYF
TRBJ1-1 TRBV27 CASSLGQLTEAFF
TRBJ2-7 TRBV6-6 CASSYSLDSYEQYF
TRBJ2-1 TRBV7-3 CASSLTSGGANNEQFF
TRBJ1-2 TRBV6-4 CASRQRGFRNYGYTF
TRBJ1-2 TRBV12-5 CASGGLRGYGYTF
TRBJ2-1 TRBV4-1 CASSQDGLSSYNEQFF
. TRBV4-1 CASSLQTGDFDEQYF
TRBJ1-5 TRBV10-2 CASSEFFVGQPSYQPQHF
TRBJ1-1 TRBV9 CASSVDVPGSTEAFF